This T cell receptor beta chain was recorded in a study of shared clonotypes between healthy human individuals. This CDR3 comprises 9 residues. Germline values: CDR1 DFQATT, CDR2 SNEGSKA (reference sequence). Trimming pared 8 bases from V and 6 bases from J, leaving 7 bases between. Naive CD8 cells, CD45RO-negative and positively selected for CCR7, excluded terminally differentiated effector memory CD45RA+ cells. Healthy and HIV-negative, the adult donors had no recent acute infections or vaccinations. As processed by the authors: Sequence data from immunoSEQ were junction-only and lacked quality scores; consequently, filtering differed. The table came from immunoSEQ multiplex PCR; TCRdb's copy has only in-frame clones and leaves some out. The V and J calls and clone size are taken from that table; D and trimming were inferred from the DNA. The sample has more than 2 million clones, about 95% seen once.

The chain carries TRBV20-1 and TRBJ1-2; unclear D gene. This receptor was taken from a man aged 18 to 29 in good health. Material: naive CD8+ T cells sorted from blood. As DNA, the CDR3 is TGCAGTATTGGGCATGGCTACACCTTC. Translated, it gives CSIGHGYTF.